This passage covers 8 T cell receptor beta chains from one sample sequenced in a study of blood T cells in healthy people across ages. Primed by a sample-barcoded 5' primer and a J-beta primer mix, a second PCR proceeded for about 6 to 11 cycles. TCRdb fed the 5' RACE reads into MiXCR, producing one record per CDR3 protein. Among fewer than 800,000 distinct CDR3 sequences, about 21% were seen once, and the ten largest hold around 3.4%. Sequenced sample: blood. The source of these receptors is an older man in good health.

The V and J genes are TRBV10-2 and TRBJ1-5; 9 bases are a match to TRBD1. This CDR3 region has 13 residues. CDR1 is WSHSY and CDR2 is SAAADI in the germline V gene. V was pared by 7 bases and J by 5 bases, with 3 bases of the junction left unmatched. Here the CDR3 reads CASTGQGDQPQHF. Written as DNA, the CDR3 is TGCGCCAGCACGGGACAGGGAGATCAGCCCCAGCATTTT.

The DNA for the CDR3 is TGTGCCAGCAGCCAATCTCGCACCGATGGCTACACCTTC. This codes for CASSQSRTDGYTF. V gene TRBV3-1 combines with J gene TRBJ1-2, with unresolved D. This CDR3 contains 13 residues. Trimming pared 2 bases from V and 6 bases from J, leaving 10 bases between. Germline CDR1 and CDR2: LGHDT and YNNKEL (reference sequence).

V gene TRBV7-6 combines with J gene TRBJ2-1, with unresolved D. V was cut by 2 bases and J by 4 bases, with 6 bases left in between. Germline V gene data show CDR1 as SGHVS and CDR2 as FNYEAQ. This CDR3 comprises 13 residues. Here the CDR3 DNA reads TGTGCCAGCAGCTTAAACGCTTACAATGAGCAGTTCTTC. This translates into CASSLNAYNEQFF.

The V gene is TRBV19, the J gene TRBJ2-5, with D possibly TRBD2 on 7 matching bases. CDR1 and CDR2 from the germline V gene are LNHDA and SQIVND (reference sequence). This CDR3 has 14 amino acids. Trimming removed 3 bases at V and 5 bases at J, with 13 bases between. DNA for the CDR3: TGTGCCAGTAGTATCGTTCCGGGGGGCGAGACCCAGTACTTC. Protein product: CASSIVPGGETQYF.

The gene calls are TRBV29-1 and TRBJ2-7, with TRBD2 identical over 12 bases. The CDR3 is made up of 16 amino acids. Looked up from germline, CDR1 is SQVTM and CDR2 is ANQGSEA. V trimming: 3 bases; J trimming: 4 bases; junction bases outside the gene matches: 10. CDR3 coding DNA: TGCAGCGTTGAGAGTCTAGCGGGAGGGCCAGGGTACGAGCAGTACTTC. This codes for CSVESLAGGPGYEQYF.

The chain combines TRBV11-2 with TRBJ2-1, with D possibly matching TRBD2 (5 bases). This CDR3 region has 14 residues. Germline CDR1 reads SGHAT; CDR2 reads FQNNGV. Trimming removed 5 bases from V and 9 bases from J, with 17 bases in between. CDR3 DNA: TGTGCCAGCAGCCCGTGGGCCGGGATAGGTGAGCAGTTCTTC. Translating it yields CASSPWAGIGEQFF.

This clonotype was observed a few times. The CDR3 sequence: CSALSPVGTSRDEQYF. The CDR3 DNA reads TGCAGTGCTCTAAGCCCGGTTGGGACTAGTCGCGACGAGCAGTACTTC. This chain connects TRBV20-1 to TRBJ2-7; 8 bases fit TRBD2. V lost 5 bases, J lost 5 bases, and 17 bases stayed unmatched. CDR3 size: 16 residues. Germline assignment: CDR1 DFQATT and CDR2 SNEGSKA (reference sequence).

This clonotype has just a few counts. CDR3 coding DNA: TGTGCCAGCAGTTACGGGGGGGACAGCTATGGCTACACCTTC. The encoded protein is CASSYGGDSYGYTF. V usage is TRBV6-6 and J usage is TRBJ1-2, with TRBD1 matching 7 bases. The CDR3 loop spans 14 amino acids. CDR1 is MNHNY, CDR2 SVGAGI, per germline (reference sequence). J was trimmed by 4 bases and V by 2 bases; bases with no gene match: 4.